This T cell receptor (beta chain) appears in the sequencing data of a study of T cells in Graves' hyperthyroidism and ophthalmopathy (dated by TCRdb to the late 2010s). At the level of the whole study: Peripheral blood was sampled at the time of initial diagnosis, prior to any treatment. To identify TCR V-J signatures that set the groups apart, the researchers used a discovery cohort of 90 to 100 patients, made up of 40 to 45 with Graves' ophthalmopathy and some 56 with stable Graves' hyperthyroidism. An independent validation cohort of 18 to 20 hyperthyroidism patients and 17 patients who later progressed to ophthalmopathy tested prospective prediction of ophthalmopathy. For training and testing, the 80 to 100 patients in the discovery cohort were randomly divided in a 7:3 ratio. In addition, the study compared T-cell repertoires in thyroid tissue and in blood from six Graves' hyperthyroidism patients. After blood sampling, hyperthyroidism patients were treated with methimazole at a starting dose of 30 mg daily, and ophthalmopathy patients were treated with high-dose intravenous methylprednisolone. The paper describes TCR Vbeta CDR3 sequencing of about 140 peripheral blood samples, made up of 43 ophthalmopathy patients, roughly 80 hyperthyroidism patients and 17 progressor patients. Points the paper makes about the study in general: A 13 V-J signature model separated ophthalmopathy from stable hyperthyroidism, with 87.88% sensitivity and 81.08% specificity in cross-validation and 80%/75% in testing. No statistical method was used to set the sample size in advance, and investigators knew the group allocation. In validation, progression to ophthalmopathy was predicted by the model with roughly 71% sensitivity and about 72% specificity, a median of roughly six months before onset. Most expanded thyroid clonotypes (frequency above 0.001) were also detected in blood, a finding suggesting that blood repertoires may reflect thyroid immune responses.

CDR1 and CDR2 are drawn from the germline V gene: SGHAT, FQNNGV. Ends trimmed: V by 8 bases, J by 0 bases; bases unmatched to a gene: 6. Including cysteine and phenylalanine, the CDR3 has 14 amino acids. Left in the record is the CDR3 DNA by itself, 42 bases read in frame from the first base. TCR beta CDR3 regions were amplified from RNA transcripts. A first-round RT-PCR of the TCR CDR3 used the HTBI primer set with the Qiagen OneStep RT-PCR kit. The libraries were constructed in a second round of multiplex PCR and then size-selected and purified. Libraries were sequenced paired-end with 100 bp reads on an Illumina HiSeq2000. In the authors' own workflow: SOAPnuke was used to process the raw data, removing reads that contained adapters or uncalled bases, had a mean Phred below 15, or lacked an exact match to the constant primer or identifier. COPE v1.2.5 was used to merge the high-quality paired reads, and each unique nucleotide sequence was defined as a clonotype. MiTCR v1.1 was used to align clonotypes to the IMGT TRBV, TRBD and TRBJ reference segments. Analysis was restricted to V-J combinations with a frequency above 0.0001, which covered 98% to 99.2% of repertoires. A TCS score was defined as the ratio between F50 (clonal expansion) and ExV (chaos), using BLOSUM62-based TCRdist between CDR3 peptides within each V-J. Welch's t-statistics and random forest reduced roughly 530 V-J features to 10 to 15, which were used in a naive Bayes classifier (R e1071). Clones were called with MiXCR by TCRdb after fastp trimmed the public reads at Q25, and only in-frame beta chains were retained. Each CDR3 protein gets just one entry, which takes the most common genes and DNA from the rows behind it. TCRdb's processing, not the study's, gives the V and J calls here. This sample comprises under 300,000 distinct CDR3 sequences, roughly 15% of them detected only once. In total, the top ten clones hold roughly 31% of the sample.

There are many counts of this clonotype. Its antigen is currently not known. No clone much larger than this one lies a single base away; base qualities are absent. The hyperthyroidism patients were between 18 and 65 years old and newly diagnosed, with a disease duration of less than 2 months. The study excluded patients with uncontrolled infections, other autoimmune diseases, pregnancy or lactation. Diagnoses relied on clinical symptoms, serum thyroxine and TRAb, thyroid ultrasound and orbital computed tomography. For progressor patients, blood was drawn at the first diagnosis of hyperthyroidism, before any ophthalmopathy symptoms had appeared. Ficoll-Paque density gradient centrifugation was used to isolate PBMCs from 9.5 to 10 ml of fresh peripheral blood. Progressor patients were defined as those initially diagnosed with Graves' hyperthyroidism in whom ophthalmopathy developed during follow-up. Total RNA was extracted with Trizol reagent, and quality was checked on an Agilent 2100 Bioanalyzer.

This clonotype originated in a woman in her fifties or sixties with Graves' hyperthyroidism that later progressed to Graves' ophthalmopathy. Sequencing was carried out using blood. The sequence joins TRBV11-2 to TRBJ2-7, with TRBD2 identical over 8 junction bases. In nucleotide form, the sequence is TGTGCCAGCTCACCAACTAGCGGCTCCTACGAGCAGTACTTC. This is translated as CASSPTSGSYEQYF.